Below are 23 T cell receptor beta chains sequenced from a single sample in a study of tumor-infiltrating lymphocytes in localized non-small cell lung cancer. Profiling relied on immunoSEQ multiplex PCR, and the TCRdb table lists in-frame clones only, not all of them. The data show tens of thousands of clones, just under 70% seen once. Input material: lung tumor tissue. The receptors originated from a human donor with non-small cell lung cancer.

This chain connects TRBV2 to TRBJ2-1, with D unresolved. The V gene lost 2 bases and the J gene lost 3 bases, with 5 bases spanning the gap. Germline V gene sequence: CDR1 SNHLY, CDR2 FYNNEI. This CDR3 region has 13 residues. DNA of the CDR3: TGTGCCAGCAGTGAATGGGACTACAATGAGCAGTTCTTC. Translation: CASSEWDYNEQFF.

This clone was observed once. The rearrangement links TRBV6-6 to TRBJ2-2, with 9 bases matching TRBD2. This CDR3 is 14 amino acids long. J gave up 5 bases and V 10 bases, and 8 bases lay outside the gene matches. Germline V gene data show CDR1 as MNHNY and CDR2 as SVGAGI (reference sequence). CDR3 sequence: CATGSGRMTGELFF. The CDR3 coding sequence is TGTGCCACTGGTAGCGGGAGAATGACCGGGGAGCTGTTTTTT.

Here the CDR3 DNA reads TGTGCCAGCAGTTTGAGGCAGCCCCAGCATTTT. This translates into CASSLRQPQHF. The rearrangement uses TRBV28 and TRBJ1-5; D unclear. The CDR3 has 11 amino acids. V lost 3 bases and J lost 7, with 4 bases in between. Germline-derived CDR1 and CDR2 are MDHEN and SYDVKM.

This rearrangement joins TRBV5-1 to TRBJ2-2, with 8 positions matching TRBD2. Per germline, CDR1 SGHRS and CDR2 YFSETQ. There are 16 residues in the CDR3. Losses at the gene ends were 1 base for V and 3 bases for J; bases not matched to a gene: 5. CDR3 amino acids: CASSLRAAGDTGELFF. The CDR3 nucleotides read TGCGCCAGCAGCTTGAGAGCAGCGGGAGACACCGGGGAGCTGTTTTTT.

This clone was recorded once. The rearrangement links TRBV29-1 to TRBJ2-3; D may be TRBD2 (5 bases). Trimming left V 3 bases short and J 7 bases short, with 14 bases between. The germline gives CDR1 SQVTM, CDR2 ANQGSEA. CDR3 length: 13 residues. CDR3 sequence (DNA): TGCAGCGTTGATGGGCGGAACGGGAATACGCAGTATTTT. It is translated as CSVDGRNGNTQYF.

This clone was detected only once. The gene calls are TRBV10-2 and TRBJ2-7; 7 positions agree with TRBD1. The CDR3 has 14 residues. V dropped 4 bases and J dropped 1; count of bases not matched to a gene: 4. CDR1 and CDR2 (germline): WSHSY, SAAADI. The CDR3 loop is CASSVTGSSYEQYF. The DNA for the CDR3 is TGCGCCAGCAGTGTGACAGGGAGTTCCTACGAGCAGTACTTC.

The chain recombines TRBV5-1 with TRBJ2-7; D is possibly TRBD1 (6 bases). This CDR3 is built from 13 residues. CDR1 and CDR2 (germline): SGHRS, YFSETQ. Trimming removed 4 bases at V and 2 bases at J, with 10 bases between. Here the CDR3 DNA reads TGCGCCAGCAGCGGGACACAGACCTACGAGCAGTACTTC. This codes for CASSGTQTYEQYF.

This sequence joins TRBV27 and TRBJ1-2, with TRBD1 identical over 10 bases. The ends lost 7 bases at V and 8 bases at J; junction bases unmatched: 13. The CDR3 has 15 residues. Germline CDR1 and CDR2: MNHEY and SMNVEV (reference sequence). CDR3 nucleotide sequence: TGTGCCAGCACTTCCGGACAGGGGGGGATCTGGGGCTACACCTTC. It translates to CASTSGQGGIWGYTF.

This rearrangement joins TRBV5-4 to TRBJ1-2, with TRBD1 matching 8 bases. Germline lookup yields CDR1 SGHNT and CDR2 YYREEE (reference sequence). Trimming took 4 bases from V and 8 from J; bases not matched to a gene: 16. CDR3 size: 16 residues. Here the CDR3 DNA reads TGTGCCAGCAGCCCTGGACAGGGAAGAGGAGCGTCGGGCTACACCTTC. It is translated as CASSPGQGRGASGYTF.

J is TRBJ1-2 and V is TRBV9; 8 nucleotides match TRBD1. Germline CDR1 is SGDLS and CDR2 is YYNGEE. This CDR3 comprises 15 residues. V shed 1 base and J 3 bases; nucleotides not matched to a gene: 5. CDR3 sequence: CASSVRTGGHYGYTF. DNA for the CDR3: TGTGCCAGCAGCGTAAGAACAGGGGGTCACTATGGCTACACCTTC.

This clone is categorized as medium-sized (0.01 to 0.1%). The genes are TRBV29-1 and TRBJ2-1, with 8 bases that match TRBD2. The V segment lost 8 bases and the J segment 10 bases; nucleotides outside the gene matches: 16. Looked up from germline, CDR1 is SQVTM and CDR2 is ANQGSEA. CDR3 length equals 14 residues. CDR3 sequence: CSIQTSGRRGEQFF. The CDR3 DNA follows: TGCAGCATCCAAACTAGCGGTCGGCGGGGGGAGCAGTTCTTC.

This clone was seen just once. The chain recombines TRBV7-9 with TRBJ2-1; the D gene is possibly TRBD1 (5 bases). Trimming took 2 bases from V and 3 from J, leaving 11 bases between them. CDR3 length: 15 amino acids. Germline V gene sequence: CDR1 SEHNR, CDR2 FQNEAQ (reference sequence). Here the CDR3 DNA reads TGTGCCAGCAGCTTACAGGGTCTGCGCTACAATGAGCAGTTCTTC. It encodes CASSLQGLRYNEQFF. The variable domain in full, completed from reference TRBV7-9 and TRBJ2-1, reads DTGVSQNPRHKITKRGQNVTFRCDPISEHNRLYWYRQTLGQGPEFLTYFQNEAQLEKSRLLSDRFSAERPKGSFSTLEIQRTEQGDSAMYLCASSLQGLRYNEQFFGPGTRLTVL.

The gene calls are TRBV2 and TRBJ2-7; TRBD1 matches at 10 bases. Trimming removed 8 bases from V and 6 bases from J; junction bases left unmatched: 4. CDR1 SNHLY and CDR2 FYNNEI come from the germline V gene. The CDR3 consists of 12 residues. The CDR3 here is CASFRTGGEQYF. DNA of the CDR3: TGTGCCAGCTTCCGGACAGGGGGCGAGCAGTACTTC.

This sequence joins TRBV5-1 and TRBJ1-1, with a weak D call TRBD1 (5 bases). The CDR3 runs to 15 residues. Deletions cut 2 bases from V and 1 base from J, with 12 bases between. CDR1 and CDR2 (germline): SGHRS, YFSETQ. The CDR3 nucleotides are TGCGCCAGCAGCTTAACAGGCGACTGGAACACTGAAGCTTTCTTT. It is translated as CASSLTGDWNTEAFF.

The V call is TRBV29-1, the J call TRBJ1-5; D gene ambiguous. Germline loops: CDR1 SQVTM, CDR2 ANQGSEA. V lost 5 bases, J lost 7 bases, and 15 bases lay in between. The CDR3 consists of 13 residues. CDR3 nucleotides: TGCAGCGTTACACAGAGCCCGGGGCAGCCCCAGCATTTT. Protein sequence: CSVTQSPGQPQHF.

V and J are TRBV5-1 and TRBJ2-7, with TRBD1 as a possible D gene (5 bases). The V gene's germline CDR1 is SGHRS and CDR2 YFSETQ. V lost 0 bases and J 5 bases, leaving 15 bases between the germline ends. This CDR3 region has 15 residues. The chain's CDR3 is CASSLGVGALNEQYF. The CDR3 DNA follows: TGCGCCAGCAGCTTGGGAGTAGGGGCGCTCAACGAGCAGTACTTC.

This clone was observed a handful of times. The rearrangement joins TRBV28 to TRBJ2-5, with D possibly matching TRBD2 (6 bases). Germline CDR1 and CDR2: MDHEN and SYDVKM. V lost 3 bases and J 5 bases, leaving 13 bases between the germline ends. The CDR3 extends over 14 amino acids. The CDR3 DNA reads TGTGCCAGCAGTTTGGCGGGGTTTGGGGAGACCCAGTACTTC. Residues: CASSLAGFGETQYF.

The V gene is TRBV7-9, the J gene TRBJ1-4; D is ambiguous. Trimming took 0 bases from V and 0 from J, leaving 8 bases between them. The CDR3 sequence is 16 residues long. Germline V CDR1 and CDR2: SEHNR, FQNEAQ (reference sequence). CDR3 in DNA: TGTGCCAGCAGCTTAGCCTACAGCTCAACTAATGAAAAACTGTTTTTT. This encodes CASSLAYSSTNEKLFF.

This clone has just a few counts. V gene TRBV13 combines with J gene TRBJ2-2; 11 bases match TRBD2. The CDR3 has 21 amino acids. Germline V gives CDR1 PRHDT, CDR2 FYEKMQ (reference sequence). J lost 4 bases, V lost 2 bases, and 18 bases had no gene match. CDR3 nucleotides: TGTGCCAGCAGCTTAAAGGTACTAGCGGGAGTGTACGAAAGGATCACCGGGGAGCTGTTTTTT. It encodes CASSLKVLAGVYERITGELFF.

V is TRBV10-2 and J is TRBJ2-4; D unresolved. The CDR3 is made up of 15 amino acids. Trimming pared 4 bases from V and 0 bases from J, leaving 10 bases between. Per germline, CDR1 WSHSY and CDR2 SAAADI. The CDR3 coding sequence is TGCGCCAGCAGTGTTGACACCCTAGCCAAAAACATTCAGTACTTC. Amino acids: CASSVDTLAKNIQYF.

The chain recombines TRBV7-2 with TRBJ2-7; D gene uncertain. The CDR3 consists of 14 residues. CDR1 is SGHTA and CDR2 is FQGNSA in the germline V gene. The V and J ends lost 5 bases and 7 bases respectively, with 18 bases between them. DNA of the CDR3: TGTGCCAGCAGCCCGCATGAAGGATGGTCGGAGCAGTACTTC. It translates to CASSPHEGWSEQYF. The whole variable domain, filled in from reference TRBV7-2 and TRBJ2-7, reads GAGVSQSPSNKVTEKGKDVELRCDPISGHTALYWYRQSLGQGLEFLIYFQGNSAPDKSGLPSDRFSAERTGGSVSTLTIQRTQQEDSAVYLCASSPHEGWSEQYFGPGTRLTVT.

The rearrangement links TRBV5-1 to TRBJ2-3, with 7 bases that match TRBD2. Trimming cost V 4 bases and J 4 bases; bases outside gene matches: 9. This CDR3 is 15 amino acids long. CDR1 is SGHRS and CDR2 is YFSETQ in the germline V gene. The DNA for the CDR3 is TGCGCCAGCAGCCCGTGGGCGGGAGTGGCAGATACGCAGTATTTT. The encoded protein is CASSPWAGVADTQYF. The full variable domain, with the rest looked up from reference TRBV5-1 and TRBJ2-3, is KAGVTQTPRYLIKTRGQQVTLSCSPISGHRSVSWYQQTPGQGLQFLFEYFSETQRNKGNFPGRFSGRQFSNSRSEMNVSTLELGDSALYLCASSPWAGVADTQYFGPGTRLTVL.

This clone is labeled as medium-sized. The chain combines TRBV5-1 with TRBJ2-1, with TRBD2 identical over 10 bases. CDR3 length: 12 residues. Germline CDR1 reads SGHRS; CDR2 reads YFSETQ. The CDR3 protein is CASSGSGNEQFF. The CDR3 DNA reads TGCGCTTCTAGCGGGAGTGGGAATGAGCAGTTCTTC.